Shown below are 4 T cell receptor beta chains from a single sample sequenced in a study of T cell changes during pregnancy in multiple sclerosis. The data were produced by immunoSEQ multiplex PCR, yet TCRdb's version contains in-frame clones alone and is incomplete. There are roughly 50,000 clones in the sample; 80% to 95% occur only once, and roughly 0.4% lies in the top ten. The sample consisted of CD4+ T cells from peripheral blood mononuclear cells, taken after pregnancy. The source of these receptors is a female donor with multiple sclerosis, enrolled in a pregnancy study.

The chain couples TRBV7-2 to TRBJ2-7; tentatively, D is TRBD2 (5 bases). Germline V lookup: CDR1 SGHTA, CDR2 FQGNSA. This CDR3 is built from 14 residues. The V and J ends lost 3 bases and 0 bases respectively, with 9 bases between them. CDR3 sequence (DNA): TGTGCCAGCAGCTTGGGCGGGTACTCCTACGAGCAGTACTTC. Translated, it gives CASSLGGYSYEQYF.

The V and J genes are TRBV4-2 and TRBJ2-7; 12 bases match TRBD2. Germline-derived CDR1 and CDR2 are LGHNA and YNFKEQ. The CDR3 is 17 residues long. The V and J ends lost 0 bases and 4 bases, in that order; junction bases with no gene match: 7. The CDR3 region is CASSQEGLAGGGYEQYF. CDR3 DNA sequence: TGTGCCAGCAGCCAAGAAGGCCTAGCGGGAGGGGGGTACGAGCAGTACTTC.

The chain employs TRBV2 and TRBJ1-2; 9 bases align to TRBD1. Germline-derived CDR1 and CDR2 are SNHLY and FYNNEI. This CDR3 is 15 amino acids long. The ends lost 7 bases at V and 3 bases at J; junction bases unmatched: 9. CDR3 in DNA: TGTGCCAGCACCGACACGACAGGGGGGGACTATGGCTACACCTTC. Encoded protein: CASTDTTGGDYGYTF.

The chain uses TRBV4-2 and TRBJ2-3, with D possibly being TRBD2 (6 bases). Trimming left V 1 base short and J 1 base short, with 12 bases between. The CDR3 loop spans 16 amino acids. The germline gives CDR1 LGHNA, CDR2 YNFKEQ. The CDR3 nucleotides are TGTGCCAGCAGCCAAGCAGCGGGCGGTCGCACAGATACGCAGTATTTT. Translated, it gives CASSQAAGGRTDTQYF.